The 2 T cell receptor beta chains in this list originate from one sample, sequenced in a study of PD-1 blockade in classical Hodgkin lymphoma. Repertoires were generated with immunoSEQ multiplex PCR, while TCRdb's copy carries only in-frame clones and drops some. The sample carries about 98,000 clones, about nine tenths recorded once. All patients experienced relapse after autologous stem cell transplantation, and brentuximab vedotin exposure was variable. This sample comprised peripheral blood mononuclear cells (PBMCs), obtained at baseline. The receptor set was obtained from a human donor with classical Hodgkin lymphoma.

CDR3 amino acids: CASSSRQLSYEQYF. The DNA for the CDR3 is TGTGCCAGCAGTTCCCGACAGCTTTCCTACGAGCAGTACTTC. The V call is TRBV28, the J call TRBJ2-7; D may be TRBD1 (5 bases). There are 14 residues in the CDR3. Trimming shortened V by 4 bases and J by 1 base, and 11 bases separated the two germline ends. Germline assignment: CDR1 MDHEN and CDR2 SYDVKM.

The rearrangement joins TRBV7-9 to TRBJ2-3; D perhaps matches TRBD1 (6 bases). V lost 3 bases to trimming and J lost 3 bases, with 13 bases between them. The V gene's germline CDR1 is SEHNR and CDR2 FQNEAQ (reference sequence). The CDR3 is made up of 15 amino acids. The CDR3 loop reads CASSFGTLLTDTQYF. CDR3 nucleotide sequence: TGTGCCAGCAGCTTTGGGACACTGCTGACAGATACGCAGTATTTT.